The entry below gives a single T cell receptor beta chain sequence along with its context. The primer mix had 60 Vbeta and 13 Jbeta primers. Using immunoSEQ multiplex PCR, the repertoire was profiled, and TCRdb retains in-frame clones only, with some absent. The sample yields 90,000 to 100,000 clones, approximately 78% seen once. With 2 bases clipped from V and 3 bases from J, the junction kept 13 bases outside the gene matches. CDR3 length: 19 residues. The germline gives CDR1 SGHRS, CDR2 YFSETQ. The data originate from a study of cytomegalovirus exposure and HLA in healthy donors. This chain joins TRBV5-1 and TRBJ2-2; 10 bases map to TRBD2. This TCR derives from a man between 35 and 55 years old in good health and CMV-seronegative. What was sequenced was PBMCs. The CDR3 region has the DNA TGCGCCAGCAGCTTATCCGTGGAGCTAGCGGGGGTTTACACCGGGGAGCTGTTTTTT. Its translation: CASSLSVELAGVYTGELFF.